This TCR beta chain originates from a study of OX40 agonist ivuxolimab in advanced cancers. Whole-study context: Melanoma, hepatocellular carcinoma, head and neck or renal cell cancer occurred in dose-escalation patients. Study results and caveats: In general, CD8+ T cells held more expanded clones than CD4+ did, on average.

A remark on this clone: As yet, its antigen is unknown.

Libraries were prepared by immunoSEQ multiplex PCR; TCRdb keeps only in-frame clonotypes and omits some of them. The profile shows 35,000 to 45,000 clones, around 92% of them singletons. The CDR3 runs to 15 residues. V gave up 6 bases and J gave up 4 bases, with 16 bases separating them. CDR1 and CDR2 from the germline V gene are LNHDA and SQIVND (reference sequence). The chain has TRBV19 and TRBJ2-1; D is possibly TRBD2 (7 bases). Source: CD4+ or CD8+ T cells sorted from blood, taken in a trial of the OX40 agonist ivuxolimab. This clonotype was obtained from an adult with an advanced solid tumor such as melanoma, head and neck, liver or kidney cancer. The DNA for the CDR3 is TGTGCCAGTAGCTACCGGCGGGGGCCTTACAATGAGCAGTTCTTC. This gives the protein CASSYRRGPYNEQFF. The variable domain in full, completed from reference TRBV19 and TRBJ2-1, reads DGGITQSPKYLFRKEGQNVTLSCEQNLNHDAMYWYRQDPGQGLRLIYYSQIVNDFQKGDIAEGYSVSREKKESFPLTVTSAQKNPTAFYLCASSYRRGPYNEQFFGPGTRLTVL.